This TCR beta chain was captured in a study of beta chain features in type 1 diabetes. Overall study context: In age, gender and cell yields, patients were similar to healthy donors. Investigators examined more than 90 million sorted cells across all samples.

The table lists this clone with a few counts. Its antigen is unidentified. Naive, central memory, regulatory and stem cell-like memory cells within the CD4+ compartment were sorted using CD45RO/CCR7/CD25/CD127/CD95/CD27. Germline CDR1 and CDR2: SGHDT and YYEEEE. The CDR3 covers 14 residues. Trimming stripped 7 bases from V and 4 bases from J, with 17 bases between. Study results and caveats: PCR might favor shorter templates, equally in patients and controls.

The isolated RNA, all of it, was reverse transcribed, so expressed TCRB transcripts were what got sequenced. The table came from immunoSEQ multiplex PCR; TCRdb's copy has only in-frame clones and leaves some out. The sample gives approximately 170,000 clones, 7.5% to 9.5% of which show up once; over 2% is in the top ten. The rearrangement joins TRBV5-6 to TRBJ1-2, with D tentatively TRBD1 (6 bases). The sequence came from a woman in her late teens or twenties in good health. Material for sequencing was central memory CD4+ T cells from blood. The CDR3 protein is CASRWAGALYGYTF. CDR3 nucleotides: TGTGCCAGCCGTTGGGCAGGGGCCCTCTATGGCTACACCTTC.